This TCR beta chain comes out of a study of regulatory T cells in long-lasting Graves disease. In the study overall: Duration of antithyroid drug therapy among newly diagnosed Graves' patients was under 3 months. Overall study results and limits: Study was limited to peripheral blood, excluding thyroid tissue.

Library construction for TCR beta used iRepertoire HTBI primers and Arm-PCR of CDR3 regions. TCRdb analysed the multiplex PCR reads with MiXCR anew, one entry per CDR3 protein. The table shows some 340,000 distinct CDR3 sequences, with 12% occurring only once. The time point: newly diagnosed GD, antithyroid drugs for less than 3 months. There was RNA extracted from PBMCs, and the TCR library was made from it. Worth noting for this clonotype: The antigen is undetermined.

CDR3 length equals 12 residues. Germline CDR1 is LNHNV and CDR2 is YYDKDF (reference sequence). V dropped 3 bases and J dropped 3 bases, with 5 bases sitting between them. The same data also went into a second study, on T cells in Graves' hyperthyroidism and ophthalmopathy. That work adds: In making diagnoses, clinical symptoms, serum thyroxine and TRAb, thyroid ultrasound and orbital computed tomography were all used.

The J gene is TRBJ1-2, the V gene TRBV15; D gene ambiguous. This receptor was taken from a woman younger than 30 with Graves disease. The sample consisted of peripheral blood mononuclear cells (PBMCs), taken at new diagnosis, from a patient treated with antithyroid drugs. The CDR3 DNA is TGTGCCACCAGCAGTTCCTACTATGGCTACACCTTC. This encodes CATSSSYYGYTF.